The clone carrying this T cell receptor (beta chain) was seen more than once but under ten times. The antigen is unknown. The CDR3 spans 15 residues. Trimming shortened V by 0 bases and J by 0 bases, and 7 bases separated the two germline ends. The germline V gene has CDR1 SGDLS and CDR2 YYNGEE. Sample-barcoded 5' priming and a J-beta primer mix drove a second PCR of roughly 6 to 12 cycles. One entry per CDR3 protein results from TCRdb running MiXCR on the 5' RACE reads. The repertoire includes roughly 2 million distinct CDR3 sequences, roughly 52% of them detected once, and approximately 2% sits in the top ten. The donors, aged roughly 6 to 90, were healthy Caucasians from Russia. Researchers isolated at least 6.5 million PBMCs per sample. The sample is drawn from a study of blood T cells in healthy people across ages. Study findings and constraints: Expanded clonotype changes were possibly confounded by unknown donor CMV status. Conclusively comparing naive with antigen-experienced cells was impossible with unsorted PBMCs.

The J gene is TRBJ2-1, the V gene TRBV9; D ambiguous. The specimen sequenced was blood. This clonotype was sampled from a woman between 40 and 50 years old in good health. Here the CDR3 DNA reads TGTGCCAGCAGCGTAGAGTGGAGCTCCTACAATGAGCAGTTCTTC. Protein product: CASSVEWSSYNEQFF.